One sample yielded the 3 T cell receptor beta chains listed below, sequenced in a study of blood T cell repertoires in COVID-19 (TCRdb year 2020). Library method: the immunoSEQ multiplex PCR assay. This is the immuneACCESS table as TCRdb keeps it, with only in-frame sequences that have V and J called. A part of the clones is gone; compared with another copy, unresolved V genes explain less than half, and the rest is unexplained. The sample table shows 87,000 or so clones, and around 86% are seen once. The top ten clonotypes cover approximately 5% of the sample. Sequencing input: peripheral blood. These receptors all stem from a woman older than 75 with acute or convalescent COVID-19.

The chain has TRBV9 and TRBJ2-5, with 14 bases aligning to TRBD2. The germline gives CDR1 SGDLS, CDR2 YYNGEE. Trimming removed 4 bases from V and 2 bases from J; junction bases left unmatched: 7. The length of the CDR3 is 17 residues. CDR3 coding DNA: TGTGCCAGCAGCCCCGGGACTAGCGGGGGTTTTCAAGAGACCCAGTACTTC. Translated, it gives CASSPGTSGGFQETQYF.

The table lists this clone with a count of one. The chain recombines TRBV7-6 with TRBJ1-1, with 8 bases matching TRBD1. The germline CDR1 and CDR2 sequences are SGHVS and FNYEAQ. Losses at the gene ends were 5 bases for V and 3 bases for J; bases not matched to a gene: 8. The CDR3 contains 15 residues. CDR3 bases: TGTGCCAGCAGCCCTCGGCAGGGGGCTTACACTGAAGCTTTCTTT. It codes for CASSPRQGAYTEAFF.

The CDR3 DNA sequence: TGTGCCACCAGTGATTTAGCAGGGATAGGAAACACCATATATTTT. Protein: CATSDLAGIGNTIYF. J is TRBJ1-3 and V is TRBV24-1, with D perhaps matching TRBD1 (5 bases). This CDR3 is built from 15 residues. With 1 base removed from V and 4 bases from J, the gap between germline ends came to 10 bases. The germline CDR1 and CDR2 sequences are KGHDR and SFDVKD.